What follows are 32 T cell receptor beta chains derived from one specimen sequenced in a study of shared clonotypes between healthy human individuals. Clones were read by immunoSEQ multiplex PCR, and TCRdb kept only the in-frame ones, dropping some. Of 900,000 to 1,200,000 clones listed, around three quarters are singletons. Sequenced: memory CD4+ T cells from PBMCs. Subset meaning: CD45RA-negative fraction. The receptors stem from a man aged 18 to 30 in good health. Some clones in this sample may be carry-over from other donors' samples.

This sequence joins TRBV6-1 and TRBJ2-7, with 14 bases fitting TRBD2. The CDR3 covers 16 residues. Looked up from germline, CDR1 is MNHNS and CDR2 is SASEGT. After removal of 2 bases from V and 4 bases from J, the junction contained 4 bases not matched to a gene. Here the CDR3 reads CASSEPGLAGGYEQYF. Written as DNA, the CDR3 is TGTGCCAGCAGTGAACCTGGACTAGCGGGGGGTTACGAGCAGTACTTC.

V and J are TRBV23-1 and TRBJ2-3, with D maybe TRBD2 (6 bases). TRBV23-1 is treated as an ORF (open reading frame) with a function not yet certain. This CDR3 spans 14 amino acids. V was trimmed by 11 bases and J by 2 bases, leaving 17 bases between them. The CDR3 sequence is CADRDSPTTDTQYF. The CDR3 nucleotides are TGCGCCGACCGGGACTCTCCAACCACAGATACGCAGTATTTT.

The rearrangement links TRBV7-3 to TRBJ2-3; no definite D call. V gave up 4 bases and J gave up 6 bases, with 11 bases separating them. Germline CDR1 SGHTA, CDR2 FQGTGA. The CDR3 is made up of 13 amino acids. The CDR3 here is CASSWAPRDTQYF. As DNA, the CDR3 is TGTGCCAGCAGCTGGGCCCCCAGGGATACGCAGTATTTT.

The chain couples TRBV11-2 to TRBJ1-2; the D is unclear. Per germline, CDR1 SGHAT and CDR2 FQNNGV. Trimming left V 2 bases short and J 2 bases short, with 6 bases between. CDR3 length: 13 residues. For the CDR3, the DNA is TGTGCCAGCAGCTTAAACCAAAACTATGGCTACACCTTC. It specifies CASSLNQNYGYTF.

V gene TRBV19 combines with J gene TRBJ1-2; 8 nucleotides agree with TRBD1. Germline CDR1 LNHDA, CDR2 SQIVND (reference sequence). V gave up 6 bases and J gave up 4 bases; unmatched junction bases: 4. This CDR3 contains 13 residues. The CDR3 DNA reads as TGTGCCAGTAGATTTGGGACAGGCTATGGCTACACCTTC. This gives the protein CASRFGTGYGYTF.

The V gene is TRBV5-6, the J gene TRBJ2-3, with 9 bases aligning to TRBD1. The V and J ends lost 0 bases and 1 base, in that order; junction bases with no gene match: 0. The CDR3 runs to 15 residues. CDR1 and CDR2 (germline): SGHDT, YYEEEE. The CDR3 DNA reads as TGTGCCAGCAGCTTGGGGGACAGGGGCACAGATACGCAGTATTTT. Its translation: CASSLGDRGTDTQYF.

The V and J genes are TRBV4-1 and TRBJ2-5; 12 nucleotides line up with TRBD2. Germline CDR1 and CDR2: MGHRA and YSYEKL. J gave up 4 bases and V 1 base, and 10 bases lay outside the gene matches. The CDR3 runs to 18 residues. The chain's CDR3 is CASSQGGLAGAGGETQYF. In DNA form, the CDR3 reads TGCGCCAGCAGCCAAGGGGGACTAGCGGGCGCCGGGGGAGAGACCCAGTACTTC.

The chain has TRBV14 and TRBJ2-5; no firm D call. This CDR3 comprises 15 residues. V lost 1 base to trimming and J lost 6 bases, with 15 bases between them. From germline, CDR1 is SGHDN and CDR2 FVKESK. This chain's CDR3 is CASSQVGRPWQTQYF. CDR3 sequence (DNA): TGTGCCAGCAGCCAAGTCGGTCGCCCGTGGCAGACCCAGTACTTC. The whole variable domain, filled in from reference TRBV14 and TRBJ2-5, reads EAGVTQFPSHSVIEKGQTVTLRCDPISGHDNLYWYRRVMGKEIKFLLHFVKESKQDESGMPNNRFLAERTGGTYSTLKVQPAELEDSGVYFCASSQVGRPWQTQYFGPGTRLLVL.

The J gene is TRBJ2-7, the V gene TRBV2; 10 bases fit TRBD1. After removal of 6 bases from V and 2 bases from J, the junction contained 7 bases not matched to a gene. This CDR3 is built from 15 residues. Germline V gene sequence: CDR1 SNHLY, CDR2 FYNNEI. The CDR3 loop is CASSATGTGAYEQYF. In DNA form, the CDR3 reads TGTGCCAGCAGCGCGACCGGGACAGGGGCCTACGAGCAGTACTTC. Combining the CDR3 with reference TRBV2 and TRBJ2-7 gives the whole variable domain EPEVTQTPSHQVTQMGQEVILRCVPISNHLYFYWYRQILGQKVEFLVSFYNNEISEKSEIFDDQFSVERPDGSNFTLKIRSTKLEDSAMYFCASSATGTGAYEQYFGPGTRLTVT.

As to this clone: A far larger clone is a single base away, which makes a read error likely. This sample also contains other DNA sequences that code for the same CDR3. The chain recombines TRBV7-3 with TRBJ1-1, with 9 bases matching TRBD1. The length of the CDR3 is 13 residues. Germline V CDR1 and CDR2: SGHTA, FQGTGA. J lost 4 bases, V lost 5 bases, and 2 bases had no gene match. The CDR3 is CASSLGQGTEAFF. In nucleotides, the CDR3 is TGTGCCAGCAGCCTGGGACAGGGCACTGAAGCTTTCTTT.

V gene TRBV5-1 combines with J gene TRBJ2-5; TRBD2 matches 9 bases. CDR3 size: 15 residues. Germline CDR1 and CDR2: SGHRS and YFSETQ. After removal of 7 bases from V and 4 bases from J, the junction contained 11 bases not matched to a gene. The CDR3 DNA is TGCGCCAGCGGAACCCATAGCGGGAGCGGAGAGACCCAGTACTTC. This translates into CASGTHSGSGETQYF.

A few counts support this clone. The chain uses TRBV27 and TRBJ1-3; no clear D gene. The CDR3 is 16 residues long. The germline V gene encodes CDR1 MNHEY and CDR2 SMNVEV (reference sequence). V dropped 5 bases and J dropped 4 bases, with 18 bases sitting between them. The CDR3, as DNA: TGTGCCAGCAGTCTTACGGCTTTCGCGGCGGGAAACACCATATATTTT. This gives the protein CASSLTAFAAGNTIYF.

The rearrangement links TRBV4-1 to TRBJ2-3; TRBD2 agrees at 10 bases. Losses at the gene ends were 3 bases for V and 7 bases for J; bases not matched to a gene: 10. This CDR3 has 16 amino acids. The germline CDR1 and CDR2 sequences are MGHRA and YSYEKL. The CDR3 bases are TGCGCCAGCAGCCAGGATAGGACTAGCGGATCCAATACGCAGTATTTT. Protein product: CASSQDRTSGSNTQYF.

The chain employs TRBV5-1 and TRBJ2-7; 8 bases line up with TRBD1. The germline gives CDR1 SGHRS, CDR2 YFSETQ. The CDR3 is made up of 15 amino acids. V trimming: 7 bases; J trimming: 2 bases; junction bases outside the gene matches: 11. The CDR3 sequence is CASSPLRQGPYEQYF. DNA of the CDR3: TGCGCCAGCTCCCCCTTGAGACAGGGGCCCTACGAGCAGTACTTC. Full variable domain (rest looked up from reference TRBV5-1 and TRBJ2-7): KAGVTQTPRYLIKTRGQQVTLSCSPISGHRSVSWYQQTPGQGLQFLFEYFSETQRNKGNFPGRFSGRQFSNSRSEMNVSTLELGDSALYLCASSPLRQGPYEQYFGPGTRLTVT.

The chain's CDR3 is CASSKTPNQPQHF. In nucleotides, the CDR3 is TGTGCCAGCAGTAAGACCCCGAATCAGCCCCAGCATTTT. The chain joins TRBV27 to TRBJ1-5, with D uncertain. The V gene lost 5 bases and the J gene lost 4 bases, with 9 bases spanning the gap. Germline loops: CDR1 MNHEY, CDR2 SMNVEV (reference sequence). The CDR3 is 13 residues long.

The V call is TRBV5-1, the J call TRBJ2-4, with 12 bases lining up with TRBD2. With 0 bases clipped from V and 7 bases from J, the junction kept 8 bases outside the gene matches. The CDR3 runs 17 residues. Germline lookup yields CDR1 SGHRS and CDR2 YFSETQ. The CDR3 DNA sequence: TGCGCCAGCAGCTTGGGAGCGACTAGCGGGAGCAGCAACATTCAGTACTTC. Residues: CASSLGATSGSSNIQYF.

V usage is TRBV5-4 and J usage is TRBJ1-2; the D gene is possibly TRBD1 (5 bases). V was clipped by 3 bases and J by 3 bases, with 18 bases between them. CDR3 size: 16 residues. Germline loops: CDR1 SGHNT, CDR2 YYREEE (reference sequence). The CDR3 sequence is CASSSRGRGPYYGYTF. In DNA form, the CDR3 reads TGTGCCAGCAGCTCCCGCGGGAGGGGTCCGTACTATGGCTACACCTTC.

The chain couples TRBV27 to TRBJ1-1; TRBD1 might be the D (6 bases). The germline CDR1 and CDR2 sequences are MNHEY and SMNVEV (reference sequence). CDR3 length equals 13 residues. V lost 5 bases, J lost 11 bases, and 18 bases lay in between. In nucleotides, the CDR3 is TGTGCCAGCAGTACTTATGAGGGGACAAAGGCTTTCTTT. The encoded protein is CASSTYEGTKAFF.

About this clone itself: A read error may be the cause here, since a much bigger clone is one base away. The same CDR3 arises from other DNA sequences in this sample as well. This chain links TRBV30 with TRBJ1-1; the match to TRBD1 covers 7 bases. Germline CDR1 reads GTSNPN; CDR2 reads SVGIG (reference sequence). The CDR3 sequence is 12 residues long. J lost 3 bases, V lost 2 bases, and 0 bases had no gene match. This CDR3 reads CAWSTGDTEAFF. Written as DNA, the CDR3 is TGTGCCTGGAGTACAGGGGACACTGAAGCTTTCTTT.

The chain employs TRBV5-1 and TRBJ1-2, with TRBD1 as a possible D gene (5 bases). Germline V gene data show CDR1 as SGHRS and CDR2 as YFSETQ. Trimming pared 1 base from V and 6 bases from J, leaving 16 bases between. CDR3 length equals 15 residues. CDR3 bases: TGCGCCAGCAGCTTGTTGGCGGGGGAAACTAATGGCTACACCTTC. This sequence encodes CASSLLAGETNGYTF.

CDR3: CASSVFENRDTNSTTNEKLFF. In DNA, the CDR3 is TGCGCCAGCAGCGTTTTTGAGAACCGGGACACTAATTCCACAACTAATGAAAAACTGTTTTTT. The chain has TRBV10-1 and TRBJ1-4, with D perhaps TRBD1 (6 bases). Trimming removed 6 bases from V and 0 bases from J, with 29 bases in between. Germline V lookup: CDR1 WNHNN, CDR2 SYGVQD (reference sequence). There are 21 residues in the CDR3.

The chain combines TRBV5-1 with TRBJ1-1, with D tentatively TRBD1 (5 bases). Per the germline V gene, CDR1 is SGHRS and CDR2 is YFSETQ. V lost 3 bases and J 5 bases, leaving 20 bases between the germline ends. The CDR3 contains 16 residues. CDR3 sequence: CASSSNTGGRGTEAFF. As DNA, the CDR3 is TGCGCCAGCAGCTCTAATACAGGCGGACGAGGAACTGAAGCTTTCTTT.

V and J are TRBV30 and TRBJ2-5; TRBD1 might be the D (6 bases). The CDR3 has 15 residues. Germline V gene data show CDR1 as GTSNPN and CDR2 as SVGIG (reference sequence). V lost 1 base and J 4 bases, leaving 16 bases between the germline ends. The CDR3 bases are TGTGCCTGGAGTGCGGGTCAGGGGCTTGGAGAGACCCAGTACTTC. It translates to CAWSAGQGLGETQYF. Variable domain in full (rest from reference TRBV30 and TRBJ2-5): SQTIHQWPATLVQPVGSPLSLECTVEGTSNPNLYWYRQAAGRGLQLLFYSVGIGQISSEVPQNLSASRPQDRQFILSSKKLLLSDSGFYLCAWSAGQGLGETQYFGPGTRLLVL.

The chain couples TRBV6-5 to TRBJ2-1; unclear D gene. Trimming shortened V by 4 bases and J by 4 bases, and 14 bases separated the two germline ends. Germline assignment: CDR1 MNHEY and CDR2 SVGAGI. The length of the CDR3 is 15 residues. Here the CDR3 reads CASSSVGLGYNEQFF. As DNA, the CDR3 is TGTGCCAGCAGTTCGGTCGGGCTGGGTTACAATGAGCAGTTCTTC.

As DNA, the CDR3 is TGTGCCAGCAGTTGGAGGGGGCGTAACACAGATACGCAGTATTTT. Translated: CASSWRGRNTDTQYF. J is TRBJ2-3 and V is TRBV27, with D perhaps matching TRBD1 (7 bases). The V and J ends lost 4 bases and 2 bases respectively, with 13 bases between them. Germline CDR1 reads MNHEY; CDR2 reads SMNVEV (reference sequence). The CDR3 consists of 15 residues.

Remarks on this clone: This may come from a read error, since a much larger clone is one base off. The chain combines TRBV25-1 with TRBJ2-3; no definite D call. The V end lost 6 bases, the J end lost 2 bases, and 9 bases lay between the germline ends. Germline lookup yields CDR1 MGHDK and CDR2 SYGVNS. This CDR3 spans 13 amino acids. In DNA, the CDR3 is TGTGCCAGCAGGCTAACGGCCACAGATACGCAGTATTTT. This sequence encodes CASRLTATDTQYF. The variable domain in full, with the rest retrieved from reference TRBV25-1 and TRBJ2-3, is EADIYQTPRYLVIGTGKKITLECSQTMGHDKMYWYQQDPGMELHLIHYSYGVNSTEKGDLSSESTVSRIRTEHFPLTLESARPSHTSQYLCASRLTATDTQYFGPGTRLTVL.

The rearrangement joins TRBV15 to TRBJ2-2; 9 bases map to TRBD1. With 5 bases clipped from V and 3 bases from J, the junction kept 10 bases outside the gene matches. Germline assignment: CDR1 LNHNV and CDR2 YYDKDF (reference sequence). This CDR3 is 17 amino acids long. The CDR3 is CATSSPVQGAYTGELFF. In DNA, the CDR3 is TGTGCCACCAGCTCGCCGGTACAGGGGGCTTACACCGGGGAGCTGTTTTTT.

This chain connects TRBV7-3 to TRBJ2-1; 8 positions match TRBD2. J gave up 4 bases and V 1 base, and 3 bases lay outside the gene matches. This CDR3 is built from 15 residues. Germline assignment: CDR1 SGHTA and CDR2 FQGTGA. In nucleotides, the CDR3 is TGTGCCAGCAGCTTAAGGGGACTAGTTTACAATGAGCAGTTCTTC. It yields the protein CASSLRGLVYNEQFF.

This chain uses TRBV4-2 with TRBJ2-5; 8 bases agree with TRBD2. There are 15 residues in the CDR3. CDR1 and CDR2 (germline): LGHNA, YNFKEQ. The V and J ends lost 0 bases and 3 bases, in that order; junction bases with no gene match: 3. The CDR3 DNA follows: TGTGCCAGCAGCCAAGATGGTAGCGGGGAAGAGACCCAGTACTTC. This sequence encodes CASSQDGSGEETQYF.

About this clone: With a far larger clone one base away, a read error is the likely cause. This sequence joins TRBV2 and TRBJ2-5, with D uncertain. Trimming stripped 6 bases from V and 5 bases from J, with 7 bases between. The CDR3 is 11 residues long. Looked up from germline, CDR1 is SNHLY and CDR2 is FYNNEI. DNA for the CDR3: TGTGCCAGCAGCGAATGGGAGACCCAGTACTTC. Translation gives CASSEWETQYF.

In nucleotides, the CDR3 is TGTGCCTGGACGGCAGGGGGTTCTGGCTACACCTTC. Amino acids: CAWTAGGSGYTF. The chain couples TRBV30 to TRBJ1-2; 7 nucleotides match TRBD1. This CDR3 has 12 amino acids. Looked up from germline, CDR1 is GTSNPN and CDR2 is SVGIG (reference sequence). With 4 bases clipped from V and 7 bases from J, the junction kept 6 bases outside the gene matches.

The V and J genes are TRBV10-2 and TRBJ2-6, with D hard to call. CDR3 length equals 11 residues. Per germline, CDR1 WSHSY and CDR2 SAAADI. V lost 4 bases to trimming and J lost 5 bases, with 0 bases between them. The CDR3 region is CASSGANVLTF. CDR3 nucleotide sequence: TGCGCCAGCAGTGGGGCCAACGTCCTGACTTTC.